The 5 T cell receptor beta chains below all came from one sample that was sequenced in a study of cytomegalovirus exposure and HLA in healthy donors. Clones were read by immunoSEQ multiplex PCR, and TCRdb kept only the in-frame ones, dropping some. The sample includes under 150,000 clones, 85% to 90% of them seen just once. Material: PBMCs. The receptor source for this set is a man aged 18 to 35 in good health and CMV-seropositive.

The chain uses TRBV6-5 and TRBJ2-7; 10 bases line up with TRBD1. Germline V gene data show CDR1 as MNHEY and CDR2 as SVGAGI. J lost 0 bases, V lost 6 bases, and 5 bases had no gene match. CDR3 length: 15 residues. The CDR3 spells CASRTGTGDSYEQYF. The CDR3 DNA follows: TGTGCCAGCAGAACCGGGACAGGGGACTCCTACGAGCAGTACTTC.

V and J are TRBV2 and TRBJ1-5, with D possibly being TRBD1 (5 bases). V was clipped by 5 bases and J by 4 bases, with 12 bases between them. The CDR3 sequence is 14 residues long. Germline loops: CDR1 SNHLY, CDR2 FYNNEI. The CDR3 sequence: CASSKEAGNQPQHF. The CDR3 region has the DNA TGTGCCAGCAGTAAAGAGGCAGGGAATCAGCCCCAGCATTTT.

The chain joins TRBV11-3 to TRBJ1-1, with D possibly TRBD1 on 5 matching bases. The CDR3 runs to 14 residues. CDR1 SGHNT and CDR2 YENEEA come from the germline V gene. V lost 4 bases to trimming and J lost 0 bases, with 9 bases between them. For the CDR3, the DNA is TGTGCCAGCAGCTGGGGGGGGATGAACACTGAAGCTTTCTTT. Translating gives CASSWGGMNTEAFF. Filled out from reference TRBV11-3 and TRBJ1-1, the complete variable domain reads EAGVVQSPRYKIIEKKQPVAFWCNPISGHNTLYWYLQNLGQGPELLIRYENEEAVDDSQLPKDRFSAERLKGVDSTLKIQPAELGDSAVYLCASSWGGMNTEAFFGQGTRLTVV.

The gene calls are TRBV27 and TRBJ2-3, with D perhaps TRBD2 (5 bases). The V end was cut by 5 bases, the J end by 0 bases, with 15 bases between. CDR3 length: 16 amino acids. Germline-derived CDR1 and CDR2 are MNHEY and SMNVEV (reference sequence). The CDR3, as DNA: TGTGCCAGCAGTCGCGGTGTAGCGACTAGCACAGATACGCAGTATTTT. Translation: CASSRGVATSTDTQYF.

The chain has TRBV5-1 and TRBJ2-1; D ambiguous. Trimming took off 1 base at V and 5 bases at J, with 10 bases between the two ends. Germline values: CDR1 SGHRS, CDR2 YFSETQ. The length of the CDR3 is 14 residues. The CDR3 reads CASSLLPYNNEQFF. The CDR3 DNA reads as TGCGCCAGCAGCTTGTTACCCTATAACAATGAGCAGTTCTTC.